This TCR beta chain was sequenced for a study of T cell clonotyping in hematopoietic cell transplantation. With 4 bases removed from V and 8 bases from J, the gap between germline ends came to 14 bases. The CDR3 has 12 amino acids. The V gene's germline CDR1 is GTSNPN and CDR2 SVGIG (reference sequence). Regarding the study as a whole: Higher Inverse Simpson Index values in graft donor and pretransplant recipient predicted broader posttransplant TCR diversity. No sorting was done, leaving CD4 and CD8 contributions mixed. Few recipient clonotypes overlapped donors; over 95% were de novo at given depth. Pathologically expanded recipient clonotypes increased progressively from day 30 to day 180 as diversity fell.

Method: immunoSEQ multiplex PCR; TCRdb's copy keeps in-frame clones and lacks some. The sample records 15,000 to 20,000 clones, 65% to 80% being singletons. Concerning this clone itself: Its antigen is not identified.

The gene calls are TRBV30 and TRBJ1-2; D is unresolved. Specimen: peripheral blood mononuclear cells. This receptor was identified in a man between 60 and 75 years old in good health. Some clones in this sample may be carry-over from other donors' samples. The CDR3 sequence is CAWNQVWEGYTF. Here the CDR3 DNA reads TGTGCCTGGAATCAGGTCTGGGAAGGCTACACCTTC.